The 26 T cell receptor beta chains reported below all come from one sample, sequenced in a study of cytomegalovirus exposure and HLA in healthy donors. The primer mix had 60 Vbeta and 13 Jbeta primers. TCRdb's table, derived via immunoSEQ multiplex PCR, lists solely in-frame clones and lacks some. The data show about 150,000 clones, over 75% seen once. The specimen was PBMCs. These TCRs come from a man younger than 45 in good health and CMV-seropositive.

CDR3 nucleotide sequence: TGCGCCAGCAGCTTAACAGGGGGGAATGAGCAGTTCTTC. Its protein product is CASSLTGGNEQFF. The gene calls are TRBV5-1 and TRBJ2-1; 8 positions agree with TRBD1. Germline CDR1 and CDR2: SGHRS and YFSETQ. The V segment lost 2 bases and the J segment 7 bases; nucleotides outside the gene matches: 2. The CDR3 has 13 residues.

The DNA of the CDR3 is TGTGCCAGCAGCCGGACAGGGGCCAATGAGCAGTTCTTC. Translating gives CASSRTGANEQFF. This chain links TRBV5-4 with TRBJ2-1, with 9 bases that match TRBD1. The V gene's germline CDR1 is SGHNT and CDR2 YYREEE (reference sequence). CDR3 size: 13 residues. V trimming: 4 bases; J trimming: 6 bases; junction bases outside the gene matches: 2.

This clone was observed a single time. This rearrangement joins TRBV15 to TRBJ2-7; 9 bases agree with TRBD2. This CDR3 contains 15 residues. Germline V gene sequence: CDR1 LNHNV, CDR2 YYDKDF (reference sequence). J was trimmed by 6 bases and V by 3 bases; bases with no gene match: 9. CDR3 DNA sequence: TGTGCCACCAGCAGCCCCGGGACTAGCAGTTTCGAGCAGTACTTC. Amino acids: CATSSPGTSSFEQYF.

The chain has TRBV5-6 and TRBJ1-2, with 10 bases lining up with TRBD1. The germline CDR1 and CDR2 sequences are SGHDT and YYEEEE. The CDR3 sequence is 15 residues long. The V segment lost 2 bases and the J segment 3 bases; nucleotides outside the gene matches: 4. CDR3 sequence (DNA): TGTGCCAGCAGCTTACCCGGGACAGGGGACTATGGCTACACCTTC. It encodes CASSLPGTGDYGYTF.

The J gene is TRBJ1-1, the V gene TRBV5-6; TRBD1 agrees at 8 bases. CDR3 size: 15 residues. V was pared by 3 bases and J by 1 base, with 5 bases of the junction left unmatched. Germline-derived CDR1 and CDR2 are SGHDT and YYEEEE. In nucleotides, the CDR3 is TGTGCCAGCAGCTCGCACCAGGGGGCGAACACTGAAGCTTTCTTT. The encoded protein is CASSSHQGANTEAFF.

The CDR3 region has the DNA TGTGCCAGCAGAGTGGGACAGGGGCAATTTTATGGCTACACCTTC. This sequence encodes CASRVGQGQFYGYTF. V usage is TRBV6-1 and J usage is TRBJ1-2; 10 nucleotides agree with TRBD1. The CDR3 spans 15 residues. The V and J ends lost 6 bases and 5 bases, in that order; junction bases with no gene match: 9. Germline V gene lookup returns CDR1 MNHNS and CDR2 SASEGT.

This clone came up a few times. The rearrangement uses TRBV27 and TRBJ2-1, with 7 bases that match TRBD2. The CDR3 spans 15 residues. With V trimmed by 6 bases and J by 8 bases, 13 bases remained unmatched. The germline CDR1 and CDR2 sequences are MNHEY and SMNVEV (reference sequence). The DNA of the CDR3 is TGTGCCAGCAGCTCCCGGGTCCAGGCGGGAGATGAGCAGTTCTTC. Amino acids: CASSSRVQAGDEQFF.

The CDR3 nucleotides read TGTGCCAGTCGGTGGGACAGAACCACGAGCACCGGGGAGCTGTTTTTT. This encodes CASRWDRTTSTGELFF. The V call is TRBV27, the J call TRBJ2-2; 7 nucleotides agree with TRBD1. Trimming took 9 bases from V and 4 from J; bases not matched to a gene: 14. Germline values: CDR1 MNHEY, CDR2 SMNVEV (reference sequence). The CDR3 is 16 residues long.

The chain links TRBV27 to TRBJ2-3; 12 bases align to TRBD2. The CDR3 totals 14 residues. Germline values: CDR1 MNHEY, CDR2 SMNVEV (reference sequence). Trimming removed 6 bases from V and 11 bases from J; junction bases left unmatched: 9. The CDR3 region is CASSRTALAGGQYF. CDR3 in DNA: TGTGCCAGCAGCCGCACCGCACTAGCGGGGGGGCAGTATTTT.

J is TRBJ1-1 and V is TRBV11-2; no clear D. This CDR3 comprises 13 residues. Trimming shortened V by 4 bases and J by 5 bases, and 11 bases separated the two germline ends. The germline gives CDR1 SGHAT, CDR2 FQNNGV. As DNA, the CDR3 is TGTGCCAGCAGCTCCGGTCGGGGAACTGAAGCTTTCTTT. The encoded protein is CASSSGRGTEAFF.

Turning to this clone: At one end, the junction sequence differs from germline, possibly due to a read error. The J gene is TRBJ2-4, the V gene TRBV4-3; 9 positions match TRBD2. This CDR3 is 15 amino acids long. In germline, CDR1 is LGHNA, CDR2 YSLEER. CDR3 sequence: CASSQVAGVKNSQYF. DNA for the CDR3: TGCGCCAGCAGCCAGGTAGCGGGGGTCAAAAACAGTCAGTACTTC.

The chain recombines TRBV18 with TRBJ2-7; D gene uncertain. V lost 6 bases to trimming and J lost 2 bases, with 14 bases between them. The CDR3 has 14 residues. The germline V gene encodes CDR1 KGHSH and CDR2 LQKENI. CDR3 in amino acids: CASSLREITYEQYF. The CDR3 DNA reads as TGTGCCAGCTCCCTTCGAGAGATTACCTACGAGCAGTACTTC.

This rearrangement joins TRBV2 to TRBJ2-4, with a weak D call TRBD1 (6 bases). The CDR3 has 14 residues. The V and J ends lost 6 bases and 4 bases respectively, with 13 bases between them. Germline CDR1 is SNHLY and CDR2 is FYNNEI. CDR3 sequence reads: CASREDSLKNIQYF. The CDR3 nucleotides read TGTGCCAGCAGGGAGGACAGTTTAAAAAACATTCAGTACTTC.

The rearrangement links TRBV19 to TRBJ1-1; 10 bases align to TRBD1. Germline V CDR1 and CDR2: LNHDA, SQIVND (reference sequence). The V and J ends lost 5 bases and 3 bases, in that order; junction bases with no gene match: 0. This CDR3 is built from 13 residues. Here the CDR3 reads CASSGTGDTEAFF. The CDR3 DNA reads TGTGCCAGTAGTGGGACAGGGGACACTGAAGCTTTCTTT.

In nucleotides, the CDR3 is TGTGCCAGCAGTCCGCCAGCGGGAGTCGTGTACAATGAGCAGTTCTTC. Encoded protein: CASSPPAGVVYNEQFF. J is TRBJ2-1 and V is TRBV27, with 8 positions matching TRBD2. Germline trimming cut 5 bases from V and 4 bases from J; bases unmatched to any gene: 10. The CDR3 consists of 16 residues. In germline, CDR1 is MNHEY, CDR2 SMNVEV (reference sequence).

The chain employs TRBV28 and TRBJ2-1; 11 nucleotides align to TRBD1. The CDR3 runs 15 residues. From germline, CDR1 is MDHEN and CDR2 SYDVKM. The V and J ends lost 7 bases and 1 base, in that order; junction bases with no gene match: 3. As DNA, the CDR3 is TGTGCCAGCAATTGGGACAGGGGGTCCTACAATGAGCAGTTCTTC. Protein product: CASNWDRGSYNEQFF. Using reference TRBV28 and TRBJ2-1 for the parts outside the CDR3, the full variable domain is DVKVTQSSRYLVKRTGEKVFLECVQDMDHENMFWYRQDPGLGLRLIYFSYDVKMKEKGDIPEGYSVSREKKERFSLILESASTNQTSMYLCASNWDRGSYNEQFFGPGTRLTVL.

This chain links TRBV15 with TRBJ2-7; TRBD2 aligns across 12 bases. Germline lookup yields CDR1 LNHNV and CDR2 YYDKDF (reference sequence). The ends lost 2 bases at V and 2 bases at J; junction bases unmatched: 19. The CDR3 length is 21 residues. CDR3 amino acids: CATSRRGSASGGAILTYEQYF. CDR3 sequence (DNA): TGTGCCACCAGCAGAAGAGGATCGGCTAGCGGGGGGGCGATTTTAACCTACGAGCAGTACTTC.

The V call is TRBV5-6, the J call TRBJ1-2; D gene unclear. CDR3 length: 14 residues. Trimming left V 1 base short and J 4 bases short, with 11 bases between. CDR1 SGHDT and CDR2 YYEEEE come from the germline V gene. The CDR3: CASSLIDLPYGYTF. As DNA, the CDR3 is TGTGCCAGCAGCTTGATAGATCTACCCTATGGCTACACCTTC.

The chain uses TRBV18 and TRBJ1-1; a possible D gene is TRBD1 (5 bases). The CDR3 contains 14 residues. V lost 2 bases, J lost 1 base, and 8 bases lay in between. CDR1 KGHSH and CDR2 LQKENI come from the germline V gene. In DNA, the CDR3 is TGTGCCAGCTCACCAGAGCAGGGGAACACTGAAGCTTTCTTT. The encoded protein is CASSPEQGNTEAFF.

This chain connects TRBV10-3 to TRBJ2-7, with 10 bases that match TRBD2. Germline CDR1 ENHRY, CDR2 SYGVKD. Trimming took 3 bases from V and 4 from J; bases not matched to a gene: 6. The CDR3 spans 15 residues. DNA for the CDR3: TGTGCCATCAGTGATGCGGCTAGCGGGAGTTACGAGCAGTACTTC. This translates into CAISDAASGSYEQYF.

The chain employs TRBV5-4 and TRBJ2-7; 16 nucleotides align to TRBD2. The V and J ends lost 6 bases and 7 bases, in that order; junction bases with no gene match: 13. Germline V lookup: CDR1 SGHNT, CDR2 YYREEE (reference sequence). The CDR3 has 17 residues. CDR3: CASTKRGGTSGREEQYF. CDR3 sequence (DNA): TGTGCCAGCACCAAACGAGGAGGGACTAGCGGGAGGGAGGAGCAGTACTTC.

The chain has TRBV6-5 and TRBJ2-2; the match to TRBD1 covers 9 bases. Trimming cost V 6 bases and J 1 base; bases outside gene matches: 3. CDR3 length equals 15 residues. Germline V gene lookup returns CDR1 MNHEY and CDR2 SVGAGI. CDR3 amino acids: CASRTGGLNTGELFF. CDR3 nucleotides: TGTGCCAGCAGGACAGGGGGATTGAACACCGGGGAGCTGTTTTTT.

A remark on this clone: The junction departs from the called germline gene at one end, perhaps through a read error. This chain uses TRBV7-9 with TRBJ2-5; the D gene could be TRBD1 or TRBD2 (5 bases each). This CDR3 is 15 amino acids long. Germline-derived CDR1 and CDR2 are SEHNR and FQNEAQ (reference sequence). The CDR3 DNA follows: TGTTCCAGCAGCTTAGGGGAGCGGCGCCAAGAGACCCAGTACTTC. Translation: CSSSLGERRQETQYF.

The count of this clone is one. The chain has TRBV15 and TRBJ2-2; 7 nucleotides match TRBD2. Germline CDR1 is LNHNV and CDR2 is YYDKDF (reference sequence). Trimming cost V 3 bases and J 5 bases; bases outside gene matches: 9. The CDR3 spans 16 residues. The CDR3 region has the DNA TGTGCCACCAGCAGTTCGGGCGGGAGTCATACCGGGGAGCTGTTTTTT. Translation: CATSSSGGSHTGELFF.

The chain carries TRBV29-1 and TRBJ2-7; TRBD2 aligns across 10 bases. The CDR3 runs to 15 residues. Germline values: CDR1 SQVTM, CDR2 ANQGSEA. The V and J ends lost 3 bases and 5 bases, in that order; junction bases with no gene match: 10. The CDR3 region has the DNA TGCAGCGTTGATTACCTAGCGGGAGATAGGAACGAGCAGTACTTC. It is translated as CSVDYLAGDRNEQYF.

This chain links TRBV5-4 with TRBJ1-2; D is perhaps TRBD1 (6 bases). The ends were cut back, 3 bases at V and 12 bases at J, with 15 bases in the middle. CDR1 is SGHNT, CDR2 YYREEE, per germline (reference sequence). The CDR3 contains 12 residues. CDR3 protein: CASSSPVQGDTF. The CDR3 DNA follows: TGTGCCAGCAGCTCGCCCGTACAGGGCGACACCTTC.